The next 28 T cell receptor beta chains were all read from a single sample in a study of control samples from healthy donors and cancer patients. The assay was immunoSEQ multiplex PCR, and TCRdb's table has in-frame clones only and misses some. Of approximately 70,000 clones in the sample, approximately 88% were seen once. Input material: blood. The receptors derive from a man between 45 and 60 years old in good health.

V and J are TRBV5-6 and TRBJ1-5; D not certain. Germline V gene lookup returns CDR1 SGHDT and CDR2 YYEEEE. CDR3 length equals 14 residues. The V end lost 7 bases, the J end lost 2 bases, and 13 bases lay between the germline ends. The CDR3 region is CASGRSFGNQPQHF. CDR3 DNA sequence: TGTGCCAGCGGCAGGTCGTTTGGCAATCAGCCCCAGCATTTT.

V is TRBV29-1 and J is TRBJ2-5; TRBD1 might be the D (5 bases). Germline loops: CDR1 SQVTM, CDR2 ANQGSEA. Deletions cut 2 bases from V and 4 bases from J, with 8 bases between. This CDR3 is 12 amino acids long. The chain's CDR3 is CSVEQGGETQYF. CDR3 nucleotide sequence: TGCAGCGTTGAACAGGGCGGAGAGACCCAGTACTTC.

This clone came up once. The chain uses TRBV5-6 and TRBJ2-2, with TRBD2 as a possible D gene (5 bases). CDR1 is SGHDT, CDR2 YYEEEE, per germline. Trimming took off 0 bases at V and 3 bases at J, with 12 bases between the two ends. The CDR3 loop spans 16 amino acids. CDR3 sequence (DNA): TGTGCCAGCAGCTTGGATTGGGGAGACTACACCGGGGAGCTGTTTTTT. Residues: CASSLDWGDYTGELFF.

The V call is TRBV9, the J call TRBJ2-1; either TRBD1 or TRBD2 may fit D (6 bases each). Trimming left V 0 bases short and J 0 bases short, with 19 bases between. Germline CDR1 SGDLS, CDR2 YYNGEE. The CDR3 is made up of 19 amino acids. The CDR3 nucleotides are TGTGCCAGCAGCGTAGAAGCATGGGGGGCGGACAGCTCCTACAATGAGCAGTTCTTC. Protein sequence: CASSVEAWGADSSYNEQFF.

The rearrangement uses TRBV6-5 and TRBJ1-2; possible D gene TRBD1, 6 bases. Germline CDR1 is MNHEY and CDR2 is SVGAGI. This CDR3 has 14 amino acids. V gave up 7 bases and J gave up 2 bases, with 14 bases separating them. CDR3 nucleotide sequence: TGTGCCAGCAAAATGGGGGCAGGGAACTATGGCTACACCTTC. Its protein is CASKMGAGNYGYTF.

This CDR3 reads CASSYRQGGEQFF. Written as DNA, the CDR3 is TGTGCCAGCAGTTACCGGCAGGGGGGTGAGCAGTTCTTC. The rearrangement uses TRBV6-6 and TRBJ2-1, with D maybe TRBD1 (7 bases). CDR1 MNHNY and CDR2 SVGAGI come from the germline V gene (reference sequence). V was trimmed by 2 bases and J by 9 bases, leaving 11 bases between them. This CDR3 region has 13 residues.

The chain joins TRBV2 to TRBJ2-7; TRBD2 might be the D (5 bases). The CDR3 extends over 12 amino acids. Germline V lookup: CDR1 SNHLY, CDR2 FYNNEI. V was trimmed by 7 bases and J by 0 bases, leaving 7 bases between them. This CDR3 is CASNRGSYEQYF. In DNA form, the CDR3 reads TGTGCCAGCAATCGGGGCTCCTACGAGCAGTACTTC.

The J gene is TRBJ1-2, the V gene TRBV18, with 8 bases lining up with TRBD1. Germline lookup yields CDR1 KGHSH and CDR2 LQKENI. There are 15 residues in the CDR3. The ends lost 0 bases at V and 4 bases at J; junction bases unmatched: 4. This CDR3 is CASSPPRTGLYGYTF. In DNA, the CDR3 is TGTGCCAGCTCACCACCGAGGACAGGGCTCTATGGCTACACCTTC.

In this sample, this clone turned up a few times. V gene TRBV7-2 combines with J gene TRBJ2-1; D is undetermined. The CDR3 consists of 11 residues. Between the trimmed V and J ends, which lost 5 bases and 8 bases, there was a span of 7 bases. Germline CDR1 is SGHTA and CDR2 is FQGNSA. The CDR3 DNA reads TGTGCCAGCAGCCGGGCCTATGAGCAGTTCTTC. It specifies CASSRAYEQFF.

The V and J genes are TRBV5-1 and TRBJ1-2, with a weak D call TRBD1 (6 bases). The CDR3 is 16 amino acids. V was clipped by 6 bases and J by 2 bases, with 20 bases between them. Per germline, CDR1 SGHRS and CDR2 YFSETQ. The CDR3 is CASIPGDGLGNYGYTF. Here the CDR3 DNA reads TGCGCCAGCATCCCAGGGGACGGCCTGGGGAACTATGGCTACACCTTC.

This chain uses TRBV6-2 or TRBV6-3 with TRBJ2-7; D is uncertain. Germline-derived CDR1 and CDR2 are MNHEY and SVGEGT. This CDR3 region has 12 residues. Trimming stripped 0 bases from V and 3 bases from J, with 3 bases between. The CDR3 DNA reads TGTGCCAGCAGTTACTCCGACTACGAGCAGTACTTC. Amino acid sequence: CASSYSDYEQYF.

The rearrangement joins TRBV6-5 to TRBJ1-2; 10 bases fit TRBD1. The germline V gene encodes CDR1 MNHEY and CDR2 SVGAGI. V trimming: 2 bases; J trimming: 8 bases; junction bases outside the gene matches: 8. This CDR3 has 15 residues. CDR3 protein: CASSYHRDRGKGYTF. The CDR3 region has the DNA TGTGCCAGCAGTTACCATCGGGACAGGGGAAAAGGCTACACCTTC.

The chain has TRBV10-3 and TRBJ2-7; the match to TRBD2 covers 8 bases. Germline V gene sequence: CDR1 ENHRY, CDR2 SYGVKD. This CDR3 has 16 amino acids. V was clipped by 5 bases and J by 0 bases; unmatched bases: 9. The CDR3 is CAISQPLTSASYEQYF. CDR3 sequence (DNA): TGTGCCATCAGTCAGCCATTGACTAGCGCCTCCTACGAGCAGTACTTC.

The chain recombines TRBV12-3 or TRBV12-4 with TRBJ2-2; D possibly corresponds to TRBD1 (5 bases). The CDR3 totals 13 residues. V lost 7 bases and J 6 bases, leaving 12 bases between the germline ends. Written as DNA, the CDR3 is TGTGCCAGCAAACAGACAGTTGCCGGGGAGCTGTTTTTT. Amino acid sequence: CASKQTVAGELFF.

The chain links TRBV21-1 to TRBJ1-6; the table assigns TRBD1, which was not confirmed against the DNA. TRBV21-1 is an annotated pseudogene. CDR3 length: 13 amino acids. CDR3 DNA: TGTGCCGGGCACCTGACCACCTATCATCCCCTCCACTTT. Residues: CAGHLTTYHPLHF.

The chain uses TRBV19 and TRBJ2-3; TRBD2 matches at 9 bases. From germline, CDR1 is LNHDA and CDR2 SQIVND (reference sequence). The CDR3 sequence is 15 residues long. Germline trimming cut 3 bases from V and 2 bases from J; bases unmatched to any gene: 3. CDR3 in amino acids: CASSISGGATDTQYF. The CDR3 nucleotides are TGTGCCAGTAGTATTAGCGGGGGAGCCACAGATACGCAGTATTTT.

The chain has TRBV3-1 (or the pseudogene TRBV3-2) and TRBJ2-7; 7 nucleotides agree with TRBD2. Germline values: CDR1 LGHDT, CDR2 YNNKEL (reference sequence). Trimming removed 5 bases from V and 7 bases from J; junction bases left unmatched: 8. The CDR3 spans 13 residues. The CDR3 region is CASSGLVKDEQYF. The CDR3 DNA sequence: TGTGCCAGCAGCGGACTAGTTAAGGATGAGCAGTACTTC.

The gene calls are TRBV29-1 and TRBJ2-1, with a weak D call TRBD2 (6 bases). The CDR3 has 14 residues. CDR1 SQVTM and CDR2 ANQGSEA come from the germline V gene. With 5 bases removed from V and 2 bases from J, the gap between germline ends came to 13 bases. CDR3: CSVTFTGAYNEQFF. CDR3 nucleotide sequence: TGCAGCGTTACCTTTACGGGAGCCTACAATGAGCAGTTCTTC.

V and J are TRBV9 and TRBJ2-5, with 8 nucleotides matching TRBD2. The junction had 3 bases not matched to a gene; V was cut back by 0 bases and J by 2 bases. The CDR3 contains 15 residues. The germline V gene encodes CDR1 SGDLS and CDR2 YYNGEE. The CDR3 reads CASSVGSGTQETQYF. The CDR3 DNA reads as TGTGCCAGCAGCGTAGGTAGCGGGACTCAAGAGACCCAGTACTTC.

The gene calls are TRBV4-3 and TRBJ1-6; D not certain. The CDR3 covers 14 residues. Germline lookup yields CDR1 LGHNA and CDR2 YSLEER. V was cut by 0 bases and J by 14 bases, with 14 bases left in between. The CDR3 DNA reads TGCGCCAGCAGCCAAGATAGGGCCTGGCGAGCCCTCCACTTT. It codes for CASSQDRAWRALHF.

This chain connects TRBV5-1 to TRBJ1-2; no reliable D call. The CDR3 sequence is 14 residues long. Germline values: CDR1 SGHRS, CDR2 YFSETQ. V was cut by 5 bases and J by 4 bases, with 15 bases left in between. The CDR3 reads CASSDHSLGYGYTF. The CDR3 DNA reads as TGCGCCAGCAGTGACCATTCTCTGGGCTATGGCTACACCTTC.

This chain uses TRBV11-3 with TRBJ2-3; the D is unclear. Trimming removed 2 bases at V and 1 base at J, with 10 bases between. The CDR3 has 15 residues. Per germline, CDR1 SGHNT and CDR2 YENEEA. The CDR3 protein is CASSLLFVRTDTQYF. The CDR3, as DNA: TGTGCCAGCAGCTTATTGTTCGTCCGCACAGATACGCAGTATTTT.

The rearrangement joins TRBV18 to TRBJ2-1, with unresolved D. The ends were cut back, 0 bases at V and 10 bases at J, with 7 bases in the middle. The length of the CDR3 is 12 residues. CDR1 is KGHSH and CDR2 is LQKENI in the germline V gene. The CDR3 here is CASSPPSKEQFF. CDR3 in DNA: TGTGCCAGCTCACCACCTTCCAAGGAGCAGTTCTTC.

This clone was recorded a few times. This chain uses TRBV15 with TRBJ2-1, with 7 bases fitting TRBD1. V lost 4 bases, J lost 3 bases, and 6 bases stayed unmatched. This CDR3 contains 15 residues. Germline V gives CDR1 LNHNV, CDR2 YYDKDF (reference sequence). The CDR3 DNA is TGTGCCACCAGCACGAGGACAGGACTCTACAATGAGCAGTTCTTC. Protein: CATSTRTGLYNEQFF.

In DNA, the CDR3 is TGTGCCAGCAGTCACAAACTATGGGGCTCCTACAATGAGCAGTTCTTC. As protein: CASSHKLWGSYNEQFF. V is TRBV27 and J is TRBJ2-1; D gene ambiguous. Between the trimmed V and J ends, which lost 5 bases and 0 bases, there was a span of 14 bases. This CDR3 spans 16 amino acids. Germline CDR1 MNHEY, CDR2 SMNVEV (reference sequence).

The V and J genes are TRBV7-8 and TRBJ2-7; 7 nucleotides line up with TRBD1. In germline, CDR1 is SGHVS, CDR2 FQNEAQ. This CDR3 has 21 amino acids. With 4 bases clipped from V and 5 bases from J, the junction kept 29 bases outside the gene matches. DNA of the CDR3: TGTGCCAGCAGCTCCGGAAGGACAGGTCTCCCGGTGAAGCTCATTTCCCACGAGCAGTACTTC. It codes for CASSSGRTGLPVKLISHEQYF.

The genes are TRBV4-3 and TRBJ2-1; D gene ambiguous. Per germline, CDR1 LGHNA and CDR2 YSLEER. CDR3 length: 14 residues. Trimming shortened V by 1 base and J by 5 bases, and 9 bases separated the two germline ends. CDR3 DNA sequence: TGCGCCAGCAGCCAAGTGCAGCCTCACAATGAGCAGTTCTTC. It specifies CASSQVQPHNEQFF.

The V call is TRBV9, the J call TRBJ1-2; D perhaps matches TRBD1 (5 bases). The CDR3 runs to 14 residues. The germline CDR1 and CDR2 sequences are SGDLS and YYNGEE. V shed 0 bases and J shed 3 bases, with 9 bases lying between them. Here the CDR3 DNA reads TGTGCCAGCAGCGTAGGTTGGGGACACTATGGCTACACCTTC. Protein: CASSVGWGHYGYTF.